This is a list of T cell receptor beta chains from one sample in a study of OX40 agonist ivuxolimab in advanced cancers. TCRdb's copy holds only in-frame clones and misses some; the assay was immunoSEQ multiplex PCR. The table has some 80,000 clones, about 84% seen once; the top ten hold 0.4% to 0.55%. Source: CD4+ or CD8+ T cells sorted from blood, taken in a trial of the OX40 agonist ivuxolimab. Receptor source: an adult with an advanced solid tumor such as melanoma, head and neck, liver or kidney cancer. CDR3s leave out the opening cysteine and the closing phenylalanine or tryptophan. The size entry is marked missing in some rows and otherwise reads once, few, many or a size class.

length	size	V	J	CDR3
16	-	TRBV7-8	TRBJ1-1	ASSLVSVSTIMNTEAF
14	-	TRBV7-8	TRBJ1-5	ASSSLEGEGNQPQH
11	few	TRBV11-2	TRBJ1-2	ASSLGLNYGYT
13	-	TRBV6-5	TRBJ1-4	ASSYRDRGREKLF
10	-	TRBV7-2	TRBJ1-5	ASSLAGRPQH
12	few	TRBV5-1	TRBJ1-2	ASNAGQGDYGYT
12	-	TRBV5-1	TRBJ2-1	ASWLSGRAYEQF
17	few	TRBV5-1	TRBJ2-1	ASSLVGTSGPSSYNEQF
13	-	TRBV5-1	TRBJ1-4	ASSLGQKRNEKLF
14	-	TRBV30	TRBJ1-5	AWSFHRDVSNQPQH
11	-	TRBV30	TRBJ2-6	AWRLSGANVLT
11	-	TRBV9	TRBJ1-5	ASSVVPNQPQH
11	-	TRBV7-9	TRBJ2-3	ASSFMMTDTQY
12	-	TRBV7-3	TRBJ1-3	ASSLGSSGNTIY
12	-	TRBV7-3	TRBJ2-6	ASSLDSGANVLT
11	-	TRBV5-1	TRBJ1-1	ASSVRQNTEAF
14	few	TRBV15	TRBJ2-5	ATSRGIGQFTETQY
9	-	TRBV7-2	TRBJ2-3	ASSFGDTQY
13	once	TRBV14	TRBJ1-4	ASSQMGQSNEKLF
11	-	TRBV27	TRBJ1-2	ASSFWGLYGYT
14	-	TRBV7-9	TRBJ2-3	ASRAGTQASTDTQY
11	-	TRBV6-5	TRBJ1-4	ASKMGAFEKLF
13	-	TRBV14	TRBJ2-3	ASSQDGGPTDTQY
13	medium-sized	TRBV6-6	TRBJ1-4	ASRAGGSREEKLF
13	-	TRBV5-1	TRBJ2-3	ASSSSGGNRDTQY
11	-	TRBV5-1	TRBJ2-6	ASRVTGANVLT
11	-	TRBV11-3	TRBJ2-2	ASGRGDTGELF
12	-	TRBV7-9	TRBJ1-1	ASSDRDIQIEAF